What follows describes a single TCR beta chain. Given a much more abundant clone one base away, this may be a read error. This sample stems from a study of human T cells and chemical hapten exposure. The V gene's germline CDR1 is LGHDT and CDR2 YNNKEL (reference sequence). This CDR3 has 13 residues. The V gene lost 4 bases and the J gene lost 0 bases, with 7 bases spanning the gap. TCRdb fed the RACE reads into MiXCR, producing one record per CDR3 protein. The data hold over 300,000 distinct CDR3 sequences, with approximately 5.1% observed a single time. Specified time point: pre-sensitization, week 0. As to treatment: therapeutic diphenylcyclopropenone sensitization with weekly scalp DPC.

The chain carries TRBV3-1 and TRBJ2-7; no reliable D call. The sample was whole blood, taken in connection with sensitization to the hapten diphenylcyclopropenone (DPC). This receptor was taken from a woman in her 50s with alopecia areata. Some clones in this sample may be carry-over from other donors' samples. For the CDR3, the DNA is TGTGCCAGCAGCCCGTACAGCTCCTACGAGCAGTACTTC. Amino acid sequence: CASSPYSSYEQYF.